The source of this T cell receptor (beta chain) is a study of beta chain features in type 1 diabetes. Study details: On cell yields, gender and age, patients and healthy donors were similar.

This clone was counted between two and nine times. Its specificity is unknown. CDR3 length: 13 residues. Trimming took off 8 bases at V and 2 bases at J, with 12 bases between the two ends. In germline, CDR1 is KGHSH, CDR2 LQKENI. Regarding the study as a whole: The study left unresolved whether HLA type influences TCRB rearrangement. A closer apparent resemblance between naive, central memory and Treg TCRB repertoires was seen in patients than in healthy donors. Type 1 diabetes patients had fewer VDJ junction insertions and more deletions.

Sequencing targeted expressed TCRB transcripts, as all isolated RNA had been reverse transcribed. Only in-frame clones appear in the TCRdb table, and some are missing; sequencing was by immunoSEQ multiplex PCR. The profile shows a few hundred thousand clones, 27% of them singletons. This TCR was sampled from a young man in good health. The chain links TRBV18 to TRBJ2-5; possible D gene TRBD2, 5 bases. The material sequenced was central memory CD4+ T cells from blood. CDR3 amino acids: CASQPRGQETQYF. CDR3 in DNA: TGTGCCAGCCAACCCAGAGGGCAAGAGACCCAGTACTTC.